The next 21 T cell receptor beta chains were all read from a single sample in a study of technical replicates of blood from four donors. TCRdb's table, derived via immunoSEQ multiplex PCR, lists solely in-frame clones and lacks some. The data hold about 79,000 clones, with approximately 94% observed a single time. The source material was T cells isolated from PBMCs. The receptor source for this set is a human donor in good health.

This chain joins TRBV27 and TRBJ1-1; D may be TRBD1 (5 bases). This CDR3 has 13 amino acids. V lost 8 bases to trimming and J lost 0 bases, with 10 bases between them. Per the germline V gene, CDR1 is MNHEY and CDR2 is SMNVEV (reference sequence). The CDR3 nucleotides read TGTGCCAGCGGGGGGGACTTGAACACTGAAGCTTTCTTT. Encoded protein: CASGGDLNTEAFF.

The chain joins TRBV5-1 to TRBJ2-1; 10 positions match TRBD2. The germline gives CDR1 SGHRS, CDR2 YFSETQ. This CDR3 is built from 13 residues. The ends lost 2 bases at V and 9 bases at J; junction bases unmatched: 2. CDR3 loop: CASSLLAGSEQFF. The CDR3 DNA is TGCGCCAGCAGCTTACTAGCGGGAAGTGAGCAGTTCTTC.

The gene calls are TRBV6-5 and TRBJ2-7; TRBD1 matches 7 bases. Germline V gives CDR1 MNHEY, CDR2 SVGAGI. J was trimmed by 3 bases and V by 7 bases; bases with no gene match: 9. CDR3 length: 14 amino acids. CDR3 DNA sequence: TGTGCCAGCAAAGACAGGGCCCAGCTCTACGAGCAGTACTTC. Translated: CASKDRAQLYEQYF.

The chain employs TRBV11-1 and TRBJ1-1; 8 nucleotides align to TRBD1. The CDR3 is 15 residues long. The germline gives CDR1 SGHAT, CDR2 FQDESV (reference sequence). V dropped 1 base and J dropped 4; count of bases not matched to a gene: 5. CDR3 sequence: CASSLGTGLGTEAFF. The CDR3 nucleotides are TGTGCCAGCAGCTTAGGGACAGGGTTGGGCACTGAAGCTTTCTTT.

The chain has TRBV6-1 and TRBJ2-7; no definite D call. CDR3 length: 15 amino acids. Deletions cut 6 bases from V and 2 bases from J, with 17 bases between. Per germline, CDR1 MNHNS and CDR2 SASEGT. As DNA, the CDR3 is TGTGCCAGCAGCGTTGGCCGTTCGAGGCCCTACGAGCAGTACTTC. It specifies CASSVGRSRPYEQYF.

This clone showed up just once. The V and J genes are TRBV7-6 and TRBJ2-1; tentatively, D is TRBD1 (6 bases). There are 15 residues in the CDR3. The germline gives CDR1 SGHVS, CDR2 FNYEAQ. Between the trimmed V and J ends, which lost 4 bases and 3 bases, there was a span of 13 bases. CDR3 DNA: TGTGCCAGCAGCTCGCCCCAGGGGATCTACAATGAGCAGTTCTTC. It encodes CASSSPQGIYNEQFF.

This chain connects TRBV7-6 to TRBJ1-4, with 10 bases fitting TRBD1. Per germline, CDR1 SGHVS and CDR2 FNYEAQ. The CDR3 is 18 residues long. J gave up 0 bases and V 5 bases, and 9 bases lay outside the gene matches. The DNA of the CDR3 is TGTGCCAGCAGCACGTACCGAGGACAGGGGGCAACTAATGAAAAACTGTTTTTT. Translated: CASSTYRGQGATNEKLFF.

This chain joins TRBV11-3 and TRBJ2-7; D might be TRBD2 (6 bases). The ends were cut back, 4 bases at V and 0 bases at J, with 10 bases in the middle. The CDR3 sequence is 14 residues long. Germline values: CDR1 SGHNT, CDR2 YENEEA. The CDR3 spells CASSWGEVSYEQYF. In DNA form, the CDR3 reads TGTGCCAGCAGCTGGGGGGAGGTCTCCTACGAGCAGTACTTC.

The DNA of the CDR3 is TGCGCCAGCAGCCAAGTAGGGCCAGGGGGTGGGAATTCACCCCTCCACTTT. Residues: CASSQVGPGGGNSPLHF. The chain joins TRBV4-1 to TRBJ1-6; 7 bases agree with TRBD1. The CDR3 contains 17 residues. The V gene end was trimmed by 1 base and the J gene end by 7 bases; junction bases not matched to a gene: 10. Germline V CDR1 and CDR2: MGHRA, YSYEKL.

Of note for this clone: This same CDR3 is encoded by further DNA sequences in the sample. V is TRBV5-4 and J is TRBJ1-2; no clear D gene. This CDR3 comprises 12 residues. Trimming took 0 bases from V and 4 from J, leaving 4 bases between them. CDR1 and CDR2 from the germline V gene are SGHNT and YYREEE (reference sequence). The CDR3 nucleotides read TGTGCCAGCAGCTTGGACAGCTATGGCTACACCTTC. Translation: CASSLDSYGYTF.

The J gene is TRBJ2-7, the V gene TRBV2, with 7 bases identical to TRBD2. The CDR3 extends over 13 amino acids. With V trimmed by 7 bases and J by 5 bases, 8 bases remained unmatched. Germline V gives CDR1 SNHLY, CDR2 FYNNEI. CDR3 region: CASTEGRVDEQYF. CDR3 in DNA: TGTGCCAGCACCGAGGGGAGGGTAGACGAGCAGTACTTC.

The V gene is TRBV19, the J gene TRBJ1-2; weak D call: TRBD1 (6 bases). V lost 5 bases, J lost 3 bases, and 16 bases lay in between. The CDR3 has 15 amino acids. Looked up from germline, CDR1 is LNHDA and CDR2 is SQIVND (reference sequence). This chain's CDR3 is CASSHPNREHYGYTF. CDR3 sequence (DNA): TGTGCCAGTAGTCACCCTAACAGGGAACACTATGGCTACACCTTC.

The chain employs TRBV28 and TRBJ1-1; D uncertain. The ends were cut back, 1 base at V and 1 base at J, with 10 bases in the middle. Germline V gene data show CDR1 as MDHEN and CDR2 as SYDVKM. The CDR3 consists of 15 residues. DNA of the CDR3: TGTGCCAGCAGTTTATATCGGGTGGGGAACACTGAAGCTTTCTTT. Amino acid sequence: CASSLYRVGNTEAFF.

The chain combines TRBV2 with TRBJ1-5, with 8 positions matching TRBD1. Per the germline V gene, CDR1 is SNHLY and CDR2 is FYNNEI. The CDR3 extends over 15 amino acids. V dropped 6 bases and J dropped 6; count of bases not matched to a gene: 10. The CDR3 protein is CASRIRTGQGQPQHF. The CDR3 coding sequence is TGTGCCAGCAGGATCAGGACAGGGCAGGGTCAGCCCCAGCATTTT. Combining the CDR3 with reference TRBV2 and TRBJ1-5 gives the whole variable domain EPEVTQTPSHQVTQMGQEVILRCVPISNHLYFYWYRQILGQKVEFLVSFYNNEISEKSEIFDDQFSVERPDGSNFTLKIRSTKLEDSAMYFCASRIRTGQGQPQHFGDGTRLSIL.

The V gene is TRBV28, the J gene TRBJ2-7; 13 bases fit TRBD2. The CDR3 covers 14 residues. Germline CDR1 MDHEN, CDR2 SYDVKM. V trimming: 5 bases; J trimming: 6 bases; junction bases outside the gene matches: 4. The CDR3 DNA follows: TGTGCCAGCAGTCGACTAGCGGGAGGAATCGAGCAGTACTTC. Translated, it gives CASSRLAGGIEQYF.

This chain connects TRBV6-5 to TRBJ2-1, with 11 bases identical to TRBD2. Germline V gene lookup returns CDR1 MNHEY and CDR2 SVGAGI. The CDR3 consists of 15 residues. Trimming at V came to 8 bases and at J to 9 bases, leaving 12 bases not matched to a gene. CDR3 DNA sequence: TGTGCCAGCGGATACGGTTTAGCGGGGGGGGGTGAGCAGTTCTTC. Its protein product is CASGYGLAGGGEQFF.

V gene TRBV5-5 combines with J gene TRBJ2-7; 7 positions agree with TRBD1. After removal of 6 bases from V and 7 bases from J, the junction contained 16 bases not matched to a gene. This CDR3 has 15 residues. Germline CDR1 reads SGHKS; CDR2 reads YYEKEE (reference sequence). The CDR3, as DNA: TGTGCCAGCATCGCACAGGGGACCCTTTCGGGGGAGCAGTACTTC. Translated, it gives CASIAQGTLSGEQYF.

This CDR3 is CASSNFAAGEIPLHF. For the CDR3, the DNA is TGTGCCAGCTCTAATTTTGCGGCAGGGGAGATTCCCCTCCACTTT. V usage is TRBV6-6 and J usage is TRBJ1-6, with TRBD1 as a possible D gene (6 bases). Trimming shortened V by 8 bases and J by 13 bases, and 24 bases separated the two germline ends. The CDR3 extends over 15 amino acids. Germline-derived CDR1 and CDR2 are MNHNY and SVGAGI (reference sequence).

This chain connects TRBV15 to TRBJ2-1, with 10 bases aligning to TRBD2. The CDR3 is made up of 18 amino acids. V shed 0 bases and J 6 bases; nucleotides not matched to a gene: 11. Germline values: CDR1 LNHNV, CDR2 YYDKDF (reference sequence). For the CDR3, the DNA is TGTGCCACCAGCAGAGATTGGAATAGCGGGAGGTTGGGCAATGAGCAGTTCTTC. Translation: CATSRDWNSGRLGNEQFF.

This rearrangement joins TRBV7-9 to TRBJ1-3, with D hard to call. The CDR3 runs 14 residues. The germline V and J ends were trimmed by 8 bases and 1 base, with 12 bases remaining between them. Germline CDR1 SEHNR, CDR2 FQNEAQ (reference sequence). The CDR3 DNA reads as TGTGCCAGCCTAGTGGCTCCTTCTGGAAACACCATATATTTT. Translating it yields CASLVAPSGNTIYF.

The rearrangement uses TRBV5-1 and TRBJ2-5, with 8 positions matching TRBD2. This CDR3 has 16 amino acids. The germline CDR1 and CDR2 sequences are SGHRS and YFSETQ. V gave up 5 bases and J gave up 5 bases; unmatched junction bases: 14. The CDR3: CASRPGGAAGEETQYF. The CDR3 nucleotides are TGCGCCAGCAGACCCGGAGGGGCAGCGGGGGAGGAGACCCAGTACTTC.